Listed below are T cell receptor beta chains from one sample, sequenced in a study of control samples from healthy donors and cancer patients. Sequencing was performed with immunoSEQ multiplex PCR; in TCRdb, only in-frame clones are kept and a portion is missing. Of more than 90,000 clones in the sample, approximately 90% were seen once. The source material was blood. Source of these receptors: a man younger than 45 in good health. The conserved cysteine and the conserved F or W are not part of the CDR3 here.

v_gene	j_gene	CDR3aa
TRBV10-2	TRBJ2-7	ASRNRGEKGEQY
TRBV6-1	TRBJ1-1	ASSEARGMNTEAF
TRBV3-1/TRBV3-2	TRBJ1-1	ASSPRDRQQTEAF
TRBV27	TRBJ2-1	ASSSKSTRTFSYNEQF
TRBV4-2	TRBJ2-3	ASSQGDTQY
TRBV6-2/TRBV6-3	TRBJ1-1	ASSYLGVAF
TRBV6-5	TRBJ1-1	ASSFPGMGDTEAF
TRBV24-1	TRBJ2-2	ATSPNDRAGELF
TRBV28	TRBJ2-7	ASSLYGATYEQY
TRBV6-5	TRBJ2-7	ASSRTFTEQY
TRBV19	TRBJ2-1	ASTQGANEQF
TRBV29-1	TRBJ2-1	SVENQISYNEQF
TRBV3-1/TRBV3-2	TRBJ2-2	ASSRLQGTGNTGELF
TRBV25-1	TRBJ1-1	ASSATDRVTEAF
TRBV2	TRBJ2-1	ASSEARAGEQF
TRBV6-4	TRBJ2-3	ASSGTGGEDTQY
TRBV18	TRBJ1-4	ASSPAGTGSREKLF
TRBV5-6	TRBJ1-3	ASSSLGASGVSGNTIY
TRBV10-3	TRBJ1-2	AIRYTSAYT
TRBV4-3	TRBJ1-5	ASSQDRSGGQPQH
TRBV5-1	TRBJ1-1	ASSLTLSTEAF
TRBV11-2	TRBJ1-6	ASSLEGTLGSPLH
TRBV21-1	TRBJ1-5	ASIGTGDQPQH
TRBV7-3	TRBJ1-2	ASSSRAVGYGYT
TRBV4-3	TRBJ2-7	ASSGSGSYEQY
TRBV5-6	TRBJ1-5	ASSFGWGGGQRNQPQH
TRBV20-1	TRBJ2-3	SASWGDTQY
TRBV7-2	TRBJ1-6	ASSPGKPPLH
TRBV5-3	TRBJ2-3	ARSLIKVSSDTQY
TRBV2	TRBJ2-3	ASRSRTGSTDTQY
TRBV19	TRBJ1-4	ASSSGLVGTVNEKLF
TRBV5-1	TRBJ1-1	ASSDKRNTEAF
TRBV7-4	TRBJ2-7	ASSLAAGPLGGEQY
TRBV7-2	TRBJ2-7	ASRRGTDSYEQY
TRBV5-1	TRBJ2-1	ASSPLLAGGANEQF
TRBV11-2	TRBJ2-5	ASSLGGAPQETQY
TRBV24-1	TRBJ2-1	ATSDLQERGHEQF
TRBV19	TRBJ1-2	ASFLAWNYGYT
TRBV12-3/TRBV12-4	TRBJ1-1	ASSSIGGTEAF
TRBV10-3	TRBJ1-2	AISEPTPNRGRGYT
TRBV30	TRBJ2-1	AWSRRASYNEQF
TRBV5-5	TRBJ1-4	ASSWTLGEKLF
TRBV3-1/TRBV3-2	TRBJ2-7	ASSYSGALSYEQY
TRBV10-3	TRBJ1-1	AISELGQGSFAEAF
TRBV9	TRBJ2-3	ASSVDGRGGFTDTQY
TRBV7-9	TRBJ2-5	ASSLWGADVETQY
TRBV4-1	TRBJ2-1	ASREDRGTYNEQF
TRBV15	TRBJ1-1	ATSRPGGGNTEAF
TRBV5-5	TRBJ2-1	ASTLAGGEFLEQF
TRBV28	TRBJ2-5	ASSFGRKETQY
TRBV27	TRBJ1-2	ASSLWAGEGGYT
TRBV7-2	TRBJ1-6	ASSFKVGGRSPLH
TRBV7-9	TRBJ2-3	AGQAAGNTDTQY
TRBV5-1	TRBJ1-4	ASSLVGTTNEKLF